This TCR beta chain came from a study of shared clonotypes between healthy human individuals. Worth noting for this clone: Its antigen is still unknown.

V lost 4 bases, J lost 7 bases, and 17 bases lay in between. Germline values: CDR1 SGHTS, CDR2 YDEGEE. The CDR3 length is 14 residues. Study-level points and caveats: Only blood underwent sampling, and tissue repertoires likely differ. Represented diversity (both genetic and exposure-history) was limited by the small number of donors.

Here immunoSEQ multiplex PCR was the method, and the copy in TCRdb shows in-frame clones only, minus some. The sample consists of more than 2,000,000 clones, around nine tenths of them appearing once. Donors comprised only Caucasian adults living in Nashville, Tennessee. CD45RA+ naive and CD45RA-negative memory subsets were separated from CD4+ cells. Material: naive CD4+ T cells sorted from blood. The subset here: CD45RA+ positively selected. The source is a man aged 18 to 30 in good health. This sequence joins TRBV5-8 and TRBJ1-2, with D uncertain. CDR3 protein: CASSQTTRRPGYTF. The CDR3 DNA reads TGTGCCAGCAGCCAAACAACGAGACGCCCTGGCTACACCTTC. Full variable domain (outside the CDR3, taken from reference TRBV5-8 and TRBJ1-2): EAGVTQSPTHLIKTRGQQATLRCSPISGHTSVYWYQQALGLGLQFLLWYDEGEERNRGNFPPRFSGRQFPNYSSELNVNALELEDSALYLCASSQTTRRPGYTFGSGTRLTVV.